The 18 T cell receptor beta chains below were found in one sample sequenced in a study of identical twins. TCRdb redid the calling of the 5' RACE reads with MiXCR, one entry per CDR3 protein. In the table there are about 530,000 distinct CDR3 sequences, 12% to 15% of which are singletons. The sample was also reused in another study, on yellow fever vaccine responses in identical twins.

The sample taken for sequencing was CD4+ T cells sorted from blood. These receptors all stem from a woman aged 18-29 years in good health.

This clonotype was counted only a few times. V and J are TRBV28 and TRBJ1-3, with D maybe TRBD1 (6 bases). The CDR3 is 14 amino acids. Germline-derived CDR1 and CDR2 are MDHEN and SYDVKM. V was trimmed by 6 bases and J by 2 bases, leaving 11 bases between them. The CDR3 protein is CASRQGQTGNTIYF. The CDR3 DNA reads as TGTGCCAGCAGACAGGGTCAAACTGGAAACACCATATATTTT.

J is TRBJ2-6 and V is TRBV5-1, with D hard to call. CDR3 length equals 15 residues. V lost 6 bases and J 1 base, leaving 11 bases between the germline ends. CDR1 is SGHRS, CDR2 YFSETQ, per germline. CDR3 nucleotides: TGCGCCAGCACTAATACTGCGTCTGGGGCCAACGTCCTGACTTTC. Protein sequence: CASTNTASGANVLTF.

The CDR3 protein is CASIPSGGGTDTQYF. In DNA form, the CDR3 reads TGTGCCAGCATCCCGTCGGGGGGTGGCACAGATACGCAGTATTTT. This rearrangement joins TRBV28 to TRBJ2-3; 7 positions match TRBD2. The germline V gene has CDR1 MDHEN and CDR2 SYDVKM. V lost 7 bases and J lost 1; bases outside the gene matches: 8. CDR3 length: 15 amino acids. Variable domain in full (rest from reference TRBV28 and TRBJ2-3): DVKVTQSSRYLVKRTGEKVFLECVQDMDHENMFWYRQDPGLGLRLIYFSYDVKMKEKGDIPEGYSVSREKKERFSLILESASTNQTSMYLCASIPSGGGTDTQYFGPGTRLTVL.

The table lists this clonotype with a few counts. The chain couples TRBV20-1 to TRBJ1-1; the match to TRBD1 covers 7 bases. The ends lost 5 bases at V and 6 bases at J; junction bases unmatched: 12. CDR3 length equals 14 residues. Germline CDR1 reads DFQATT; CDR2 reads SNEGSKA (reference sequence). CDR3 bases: TGCAGTGCTTCCCGACAGGGCCTCGCTGCTGAAGCTTTCTTT. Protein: CSASRQGLAAEAFF.

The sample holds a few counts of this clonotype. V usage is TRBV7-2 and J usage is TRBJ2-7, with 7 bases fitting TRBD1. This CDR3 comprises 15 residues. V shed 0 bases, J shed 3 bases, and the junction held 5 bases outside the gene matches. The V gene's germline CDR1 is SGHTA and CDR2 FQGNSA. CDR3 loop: CASSLAWTGNYEQYF. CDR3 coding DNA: TGTGCCAGCAGCTTAGCGTGGACAGGTAACTACGAGCAGTACTTC.

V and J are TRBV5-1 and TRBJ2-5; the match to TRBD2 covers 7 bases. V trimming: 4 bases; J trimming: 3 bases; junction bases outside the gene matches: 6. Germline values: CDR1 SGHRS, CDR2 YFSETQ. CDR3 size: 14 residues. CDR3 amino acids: CASSAGGGKETQYF. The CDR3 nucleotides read TGCGCCAGCAGCGCCGGGGGAGGGAAAGAGACCCAGTACTTC.

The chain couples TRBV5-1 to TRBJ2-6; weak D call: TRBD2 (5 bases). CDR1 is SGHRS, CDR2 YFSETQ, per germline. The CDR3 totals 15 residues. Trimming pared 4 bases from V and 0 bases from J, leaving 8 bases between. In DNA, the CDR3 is TGCGCCAGCAGCACCGGGAACTCTGGGGCCAACGTCCTGACTTTC. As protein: CASSTGNSGANVLTF.

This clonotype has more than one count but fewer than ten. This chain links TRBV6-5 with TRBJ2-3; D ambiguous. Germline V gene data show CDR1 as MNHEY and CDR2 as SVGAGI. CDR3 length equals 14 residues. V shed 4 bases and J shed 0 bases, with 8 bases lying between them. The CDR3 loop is CASSWFASTDTQYF. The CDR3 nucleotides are TGTGCCAGCAGTTGGTTCGCTAGCACAGATACGCAGTATTTT.

The CDR3 DNA sequence: TGTGCCATCAGTTTAGCGGGATCATCCTACGAGCAGTACTTC. It encodes CAISLAGSSYEQYF. The rearrangement uses TRBV10-3 and TRBJ2-7; 8 bases map to TRBD2. Trimming removed 5 bases from V and 1 base from J; junction bases left unmatched: 4. This CDR3 spans 14 amino acids. The germline V gene encodes CDR1 ENHRY and CDR2 SYGVKD.

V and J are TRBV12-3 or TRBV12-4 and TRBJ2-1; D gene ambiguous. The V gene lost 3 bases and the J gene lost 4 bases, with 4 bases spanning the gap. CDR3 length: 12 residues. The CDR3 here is CASSFMYNEQFF. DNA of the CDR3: TGTGCCAGCAGTTTTATGTACAATGAGCAGTTCTTC.

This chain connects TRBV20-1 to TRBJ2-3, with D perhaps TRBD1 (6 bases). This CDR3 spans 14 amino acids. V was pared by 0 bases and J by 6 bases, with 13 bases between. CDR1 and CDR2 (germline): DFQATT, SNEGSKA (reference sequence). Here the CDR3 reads CSARDRTGWDTQYF. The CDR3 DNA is TGCAGTGCTAGAGATAGAACAGGGTGGGATACGCAGTATTTT.

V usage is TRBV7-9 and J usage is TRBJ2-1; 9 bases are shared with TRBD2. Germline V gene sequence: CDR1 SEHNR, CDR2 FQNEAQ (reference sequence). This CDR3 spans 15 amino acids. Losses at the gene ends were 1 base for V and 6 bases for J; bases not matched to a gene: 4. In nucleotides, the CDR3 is TGTGCCAGCAGCTTAGTAGCGGGAGTCTTCAATGAGCAGTTCTTC. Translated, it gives CASSLVAGVFNEQFF.

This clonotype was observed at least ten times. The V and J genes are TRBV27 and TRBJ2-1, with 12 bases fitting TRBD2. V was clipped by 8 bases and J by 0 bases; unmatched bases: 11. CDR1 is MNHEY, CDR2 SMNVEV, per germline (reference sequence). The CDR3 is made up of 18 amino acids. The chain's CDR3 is CASRPASGRALSYNEQFF. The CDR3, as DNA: TGTGCCAGCCGCCCCGCTAGCGGGAGGGCTCTCTCCTACAATGAGCAGTTCTTC.

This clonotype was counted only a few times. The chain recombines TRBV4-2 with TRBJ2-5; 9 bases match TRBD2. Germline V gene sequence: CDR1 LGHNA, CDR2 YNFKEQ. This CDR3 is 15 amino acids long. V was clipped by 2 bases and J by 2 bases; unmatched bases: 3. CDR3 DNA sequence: TGTGCCAGCAGCCAATCTAGCGGGGATCAAGAGACCCAGTACTTC. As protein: CASSQSSGDQETQYF.

CDR3 loop: CASSAMGADNVQETQYF. The CDR3 DNA reads TGTGCCAGCAGCGCAATGGGAGCGGACAACGTACAAGAGACCCAGTACTTC. The chain combines TRBV5-6 with TRBJ2-5; D possibly matches TRBD1 or TRBD2 (5 bases each). The CDR3 contains 17 residues. Trimming took off 4 bases at V and 2 bases at J, with 21 bases between the two ends. Germline V lookup: CDR1 SGHDT, CDR2 YYEEEE.

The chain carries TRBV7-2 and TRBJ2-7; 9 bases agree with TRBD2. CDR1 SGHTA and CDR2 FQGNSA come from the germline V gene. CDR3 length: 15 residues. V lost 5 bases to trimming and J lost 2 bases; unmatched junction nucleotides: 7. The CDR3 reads CASSLEAGGTYEQYV. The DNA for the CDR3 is TGTGCCAGCAGCCTCGAAGCGGGGGGAACCTACGAGCAGTACGTC.

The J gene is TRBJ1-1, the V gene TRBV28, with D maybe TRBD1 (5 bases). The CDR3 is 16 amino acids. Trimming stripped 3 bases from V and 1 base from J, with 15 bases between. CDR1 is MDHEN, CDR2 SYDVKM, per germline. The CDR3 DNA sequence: TGTGCCAGCAGTTTTCGTGGGGGGTCAGCGAACACTGAAGCTTTCTTT. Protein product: CASSFRGGSANTEAFF.

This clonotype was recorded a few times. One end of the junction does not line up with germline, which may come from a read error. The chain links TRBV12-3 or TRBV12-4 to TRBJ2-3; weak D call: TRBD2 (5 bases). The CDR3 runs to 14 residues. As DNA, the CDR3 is TGTGCCACCAGTCGGGGTTTAGCTACAGATACGCAGTATTTT. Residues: CATSRGLATDTQYF.